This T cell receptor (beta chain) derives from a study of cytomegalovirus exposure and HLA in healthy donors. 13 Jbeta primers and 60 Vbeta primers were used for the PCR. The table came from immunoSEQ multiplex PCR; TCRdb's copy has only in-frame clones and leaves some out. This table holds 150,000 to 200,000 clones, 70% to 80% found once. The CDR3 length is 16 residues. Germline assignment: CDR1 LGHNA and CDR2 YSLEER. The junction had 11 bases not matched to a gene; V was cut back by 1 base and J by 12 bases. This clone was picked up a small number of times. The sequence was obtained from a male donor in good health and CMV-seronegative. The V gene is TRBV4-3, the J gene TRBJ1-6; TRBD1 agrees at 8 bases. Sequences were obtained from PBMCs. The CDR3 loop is CASSQGAGTGSQPLHF. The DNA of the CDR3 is TGCGCCAGCAGCCAAGGGGCCGGGACAGGCTCCCAACCCCTCCACTTT.